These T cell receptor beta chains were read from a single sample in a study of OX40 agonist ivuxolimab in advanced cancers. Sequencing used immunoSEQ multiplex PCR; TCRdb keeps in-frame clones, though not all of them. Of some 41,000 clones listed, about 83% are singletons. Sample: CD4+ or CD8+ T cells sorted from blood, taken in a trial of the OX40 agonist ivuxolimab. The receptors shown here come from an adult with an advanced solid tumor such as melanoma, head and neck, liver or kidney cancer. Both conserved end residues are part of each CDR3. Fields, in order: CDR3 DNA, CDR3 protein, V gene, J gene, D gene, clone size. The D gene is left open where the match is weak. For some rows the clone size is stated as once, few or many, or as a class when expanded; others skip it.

TGCGCCAGCAAGCTTTCCGGGACAGGGTATTCACCCCTCCACTTT	CASKLSGTGYSPLHF	TRBV5-1	TRBJ1-6	TRBD1	.
TGTGCCAGCAGCTACGGGACAGGGGGCTACGAGCAGTACTTC	CASSYGTGGYEQYF	TRBV7-8	TRBJ2-7	TRBD1	.
TGTGCCAGCAGTCCCCACGGCCACTATGGCTACACCTTC	CASSPHGHYGYTF	TRBV28	TRBJ1-2	.	.
TGTGCCACGGTCGATGGGCAGGGATCCTACAATGAGCAGTTCTTC	CATVDGQGSYNEQFF	TRBV5-4	TRBJ2-1	.	.
TGTGCCAGCAGCTTATCTGCGGGGGAAAACATTCAGTACTTC	CASSLSAGENIQYF	TRBV7-3	TRBJ2-4	TRBD2	.
TGCGCCAGCAGCACCCGTCCTGGGAGTGAAACAGATACGCAGTATTTT	CASSTRPGSETDTQYF	TRBV4-1	TRBJ2-3	.	.
TGTGCCAGCAGCTTAAAAGCGGGACAGGGGGTAAGGAATGAGCAGTTCTTC	CASSLKAGQGVRNEQFF	TRBV7-3	TRBJ2-1	TRBD1	once
TGTGCCAGGACCGGGACAGGGGGGGGTGGCTACACCTTC	CARTGTGGGGYTF	TRBV2	TRBJ1-2	TRBD1	.
TGTGCCATCAGTGAGTCGAGTAATGCTTTCTTT	CAISESSNAFF	TRBV10-3	TRBJ1-1	.	.
TGTGCCTGGATTCGGCGGGAGGCGGAGACCCAGTACTTC	CAWIRREAETQYF	TRBV30	TRBJ2-5	TRBD2	.
TGCGCCAGCAGCTTGAAAGTACCAGGGAACTACGAGCAGTACTTC	CASSLKVPGNYEQYF	TRBV5-1	TRBJ2-7	.	.
TGTGCCAGCAGCCCGGCCGGGACTAGCGGGAGGATATTCGGAGAGCAGTACTTC	CASSPAGTSGRIFGEQYF	TRBV5-6	TRBJ2-7	TRBD2	.
TGTGCCAGCTCGTACAGCTCCTACGAGCAGTACTTC	CASSYSSYEQYF	TRBV28	TRBJ2-7	.	.
TGTGCCAGCAGCAACCCATGGGACAGGGGTGGGCACGAGCAGTACTTC	CASSNPWDRGGHEQYF	TRBV21-1	TRBJ2-7	.	.
TGTGCCAGCAGACCGGGACAGGTCGAAAAACTGTTTTTT	CASRPGQVEKLFF	TRBV2	TRBJ1-4	TRBD1	.
TGTGCCAGCAGCCTCGGGGGGGCGAGGGGTGAGCAGTTCTTC	CASSLGGARGEQFF	TRBV28	TRBJ2-1	TRBD2	.
TGTGCCAGCAGCCAAGAGTGGGGCAATCAGCCCCAGCATTTT	CASSQEWGNQPQHF	TRBV4-2	TRBJ1-5	.	.
TGTGCCAGCAGCCTCCTTAGCTCCTACAATGAGCAGTTCTTC	CASSLLSSYNEQFF	TRBV11-3	TRBJ2-1	.	.
TGTGCCAGCAGCTTGGACAGGGGGCTTGGCAATGAGCAGTTCTTC	CASSLDRGLGNEQFF	TRBV5-4	TRBJ2-1	TRBD1	once
TGTGCCAGCACCACAGGGGGCACTGGAAACACCATATATTTT	CASTTGGTGNTIYF	TRBV6-5	TRBJ1-3	TRBD1	.
TGTGCCACCCAAAGGAGTCCGAATAGCAATCAGCCCCAGCATTTT	CATQRSPNSNQPQHF	TRBV2	TRBJ1-5	.	.
TGTGCCAGTAGCGGGGGGACAGATACGCAGTATTTT	CASSGGTDTQYF	TRBV6-5	TRBJ2-3	TRBD2	.
TGTGCCAGTAGTTCCCCTAGGAGCACCTTGGACAATGAGCAGTTCTTC	CASSSPRSTLDNEQFF	TRBV19	TRBJ2-1	.	.
TGTGCCAGCAGCTTATCAGGGGGCGCTAGGGAAGCTTTCTTT	CASSLSGGAREAFF	TRBV7-9	TRBJ1-1	TRBD1	.
TGCAGTGCTAGTCGGTCAGGTTTAGCTTTCTTT	CSASRSGLAFF	TRBV20-1	TRBJ1-1	.	.
TGCGCCAGCAGCCTCTCAGCGTCGAGCTCCTACAATGAGCAGTTCTTC	CASSLSASSSYNEQFF	TRBV5-1	TRBJ2-1	.	.
TGTGCCAGCAGCTCAGGACAGGGACAGGAAAAACTGTTTTTT	CASSSGQGQEKLFF	TRBV9	TRBJ1-4	TRBD1	.
TGTGCCAGCAGGGGCGAAAGCTCTGGAAACACCATATATTTT	CASRGESSGNTIYF	TRBV2	TRBJ1-3	.	.
TGTGCCAGCAGCTTTGGGACGGCTTATGGCTACACCTTC	CASSFGTAYGYTF	TRBV7-6	TRBJ1-2	.	few
TGTGCCAGCAGTCCTAACTTAGGCGCCGTTGGCTACACCTTC	CASSPNLGAVGYTF	TRBV28	TRBJ1-2	.	.
TGTGCCAGCAGCTCCTCCTTTCCCGGGGAGCTGTTTTTT	CASSSSFPGELFF	TRBV7-3	TRBJ2-2	.	.
TGTGCCAGCAGCCGCGAGGCCGGTGGAATGAACACTGAAGCTTTCTTT	CASSREAGGMNTEAFF	TRBV4-2	TRBJ1-1	.	.
TGTGCCAGCAGTTCCCTCGACCCGACTACTAGCGGGGTAACCGGGGAGCTGTTTTTT	CASSSLDPTTSGVTGELFF	TRBV28	TRBJ2-2	TRBD2	.
TGTGCCAGCAGCGCAGGGAGCTCTGGAAACACCATATATTTT	CASSAGSSGNTIYF	TRBV6-1	TRBJ1-3	.	.
TGTGCCAGCAGCCAAGATCGGACAGGGGGGGCCAAAAACATTCAGTACTTC	CASSQDRTGGAKNIQYF	TRBV4-2	TRBJ2-4	TRBD1	once
TGTGCCAGCAGTTACCGCGACGATACGCAGTATTTT	CASSYRDDTQYF	TRBV6-6	TRBJ2-3	.	.
TGTGCTAGTGGTACCCCTCCCGGGACTAGCGGCTCCTACAATGAGCAGTTCTTC	CASGTPPGTSGSYNEQFF	TRBV12-5	TRBJ2-1	TRBD2	.
TGTGCCAGCAGCGGGACAGGGGGCACTGAAGCTTTCTTT	CASSGTGGTEAFF	TRBV6-1	TRBJ1-1	TRBD1	.
TGTGCCAGCAGCCTGACAGGGGACTACGAGCAGTACTTC	CASSLTGDYEQYF	TRBV7-8	TRBJ2-7	TRBD1	.
TGTGCCAGCAGCTTGGAGGGGGGGTCGTATGGCTACACCTTC	CASSLEGGSYGYTF	TRBV5-8	TRBJ1-2	.	.
.	CASSSPWASGIKYF	TRBV7-9	TRBJ2-3	.	.
TGCGCCAGCAGCCAAGAGGACACCGGCCGTTTGGTAGTCTTC	CASSQEDTGRLVVF	TRBV4-1	TRBJ2-4	.	.
TGTGCCAGCAGCCAAGATTTAAGAGATACGCAGTATTTT	CASSQDLRDTQYF	TRBV14	TRBJ2-3	.	.
TGTGCCAGTAGTTTCCAAGCGGGGGGGCCGAATGAGCAGTTCTTC	CASSFQAGGPNEQFF	TRBV19	TRBJ2-1	TRBD2	.
TGTGCCAGCAGCCCCGCGGGCAGGCGGCCCGATGAGCAGTTCTTC	CASSPAGRRPDEQFF	TRBV7-9	TRBJ2-1	.	.
TGTGCCAGCAGTCACGGGACTAGCGGAGAGACCCAGTACTTC	CASSHGTSGETQYF	TRBV6-5	TRBJ2-5	TRBD2	.
TGTGCCAGCAGTCTTCAAGGGTTCCCCTACAATGAGCAGTTCTTC	CASSLQGFPYNEQFF	TRBV27	TRBJ2-1	.	.
TGCGCCAGCAGCTTCCTAGGGAGCACAGATACGCAGTATTTT	CASSFLGSTDTQYF	TRBV5-1	TRBJ2-3	.	.
TGTGCCAGCAGGTCCGGGACAGGGGTCGACGAGCAGTACTTC	CASRSGTGVDEQYF	TRBV2	TRBJ2-7	TRBD1	once
TGTGCCAGCAGCTTAGTCCCTGGGGGCCTAGCGGAAGAGACCCAGTACTTC	CASSLVPGGLAEETQYF	TRBV13	TRBJ2-5	.	.
TGTGCCAGCAGTGACAGGGGGGTAAACACTGAAGCTTTCTTT	CASSDRGVNTEAFF	TRBV6-1	TRBJ1-1	TRBD1	few
TGTGCCAGCAGCGCCGGGACAGTTAATGAAAAACTGTTTTTT	CASSAGTVNEKLFF	TRBV2	TRBJ1-4	TRBD1	.
TGTGCCAGCAGTGAGGGGACAGTTCCAGCCCAGCCCCAGCATTTT	CASSEGTVPAQPQHF	TRBV6-1	TRBJ1-5	TRBD1	.
TGTGCCAGCAGTCAAATGGGGGGTAACAATCAGCCCCAGCATTTT	CASSQMGGNNQPQHF	TRBV27	TRBJ1-5	.	.